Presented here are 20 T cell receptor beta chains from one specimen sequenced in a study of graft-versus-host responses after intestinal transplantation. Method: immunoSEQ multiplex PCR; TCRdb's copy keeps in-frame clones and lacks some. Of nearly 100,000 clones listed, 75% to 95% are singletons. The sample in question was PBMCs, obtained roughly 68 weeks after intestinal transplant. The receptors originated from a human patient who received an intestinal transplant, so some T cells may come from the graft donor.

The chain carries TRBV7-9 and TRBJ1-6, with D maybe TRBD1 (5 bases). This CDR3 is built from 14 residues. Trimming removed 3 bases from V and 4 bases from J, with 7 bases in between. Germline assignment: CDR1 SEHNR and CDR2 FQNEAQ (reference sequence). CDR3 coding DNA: TGTGCCAGCAGCTTGGGGGATTATAATTCACCCCTCCACTTT. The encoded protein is CASSLGDYNSPLHF.

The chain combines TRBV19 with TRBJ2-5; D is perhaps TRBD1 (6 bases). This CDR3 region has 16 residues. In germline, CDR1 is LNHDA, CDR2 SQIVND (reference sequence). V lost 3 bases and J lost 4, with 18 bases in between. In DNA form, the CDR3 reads TGTGCCAGTAGTATTTTTGGCGAGGGACAAGGAGAGACCCAGTACTTC. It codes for CASSIFGEGQGETQYF.

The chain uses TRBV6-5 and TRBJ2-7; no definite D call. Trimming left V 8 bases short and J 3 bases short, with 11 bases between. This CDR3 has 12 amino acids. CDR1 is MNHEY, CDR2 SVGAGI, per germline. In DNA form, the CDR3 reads TGTGCCAGCGGGCCGTACCTCTACGAGCAGTACTTC. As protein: CASGPYLYEQYF.

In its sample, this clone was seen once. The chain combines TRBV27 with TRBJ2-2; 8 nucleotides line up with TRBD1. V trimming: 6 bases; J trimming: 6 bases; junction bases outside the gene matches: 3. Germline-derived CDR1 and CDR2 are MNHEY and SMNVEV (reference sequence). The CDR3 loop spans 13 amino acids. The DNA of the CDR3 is TGTGCCAGCAGACAGGGGGGCGCCGGGGAGCTGTTTTTT. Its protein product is CASRQGGAGELFF.

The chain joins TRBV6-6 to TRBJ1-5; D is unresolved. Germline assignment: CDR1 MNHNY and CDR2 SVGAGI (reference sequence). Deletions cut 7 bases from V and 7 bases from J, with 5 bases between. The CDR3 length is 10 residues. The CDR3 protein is CASKAQPQHF. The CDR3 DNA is TGTGCCAGCAAGGCCCAGCCCCAGCATTTT.

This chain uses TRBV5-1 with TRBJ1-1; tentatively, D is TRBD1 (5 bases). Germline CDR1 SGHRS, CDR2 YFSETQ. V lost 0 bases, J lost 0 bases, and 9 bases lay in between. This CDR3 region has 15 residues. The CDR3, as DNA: TGCGCCAGCAGCTTGGTTGGGACCCTGAACACTGAAGCTTTCTTT. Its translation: CASSLVGTLNTEAFF.

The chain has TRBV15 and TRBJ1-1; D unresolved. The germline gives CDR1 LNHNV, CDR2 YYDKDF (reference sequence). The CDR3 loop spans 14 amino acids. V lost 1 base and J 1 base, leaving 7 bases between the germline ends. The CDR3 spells CATSRGFENTEAFF. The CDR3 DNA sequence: TGTGCCACCAGCAGAGGATTCGAGAACACTGAAGCTTTCTTT.

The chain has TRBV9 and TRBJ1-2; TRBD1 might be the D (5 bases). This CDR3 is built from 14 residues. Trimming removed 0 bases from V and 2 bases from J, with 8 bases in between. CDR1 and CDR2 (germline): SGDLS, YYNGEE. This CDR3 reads CASSVEAGNYGYTF. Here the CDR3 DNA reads TGTGCCAGCAGCGTAGAGGCAGGGAACTATGGCTACACCTTC.

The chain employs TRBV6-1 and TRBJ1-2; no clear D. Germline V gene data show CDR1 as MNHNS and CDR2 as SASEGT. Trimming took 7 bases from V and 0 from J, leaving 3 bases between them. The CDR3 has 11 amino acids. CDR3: CASTANYGYTF. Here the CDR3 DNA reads TGTGCCAGCACGGCTAACTATGGCTACACCTTC.

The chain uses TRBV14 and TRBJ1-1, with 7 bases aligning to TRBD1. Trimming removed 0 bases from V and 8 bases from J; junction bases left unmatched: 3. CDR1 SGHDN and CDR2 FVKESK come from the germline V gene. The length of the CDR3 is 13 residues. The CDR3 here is CASSQESTGEAFF. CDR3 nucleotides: TGTGCCAGCAGCCAAGAGTCGACAGGGGAAGCTTTCTTT.

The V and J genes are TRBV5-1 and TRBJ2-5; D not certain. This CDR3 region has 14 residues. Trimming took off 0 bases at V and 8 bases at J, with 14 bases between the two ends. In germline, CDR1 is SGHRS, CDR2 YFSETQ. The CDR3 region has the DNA TGCGCCAGCAGCTTGGGACCTGGGGTTGGAACCCAGTACTTC. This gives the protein CASSLGPGVGTQYF.

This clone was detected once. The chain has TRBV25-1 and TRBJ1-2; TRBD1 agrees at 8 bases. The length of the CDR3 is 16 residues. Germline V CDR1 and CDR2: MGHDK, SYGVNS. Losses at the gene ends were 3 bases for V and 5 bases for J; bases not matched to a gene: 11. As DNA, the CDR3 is TGTGCCAGCAGTGATCCCGGAGGGACAGGATTTTATGGCTACACCTTC. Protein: CASSDPGGTGFYGYTF.

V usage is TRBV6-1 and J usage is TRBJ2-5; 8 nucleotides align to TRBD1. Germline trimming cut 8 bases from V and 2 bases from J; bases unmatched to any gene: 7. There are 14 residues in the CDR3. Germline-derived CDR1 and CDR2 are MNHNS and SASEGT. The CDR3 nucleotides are TGTGCCAGCGGGAACAGGGGGAGGCAAGAGACCCAGTACTTC. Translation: CASGNRGRQETQYF.

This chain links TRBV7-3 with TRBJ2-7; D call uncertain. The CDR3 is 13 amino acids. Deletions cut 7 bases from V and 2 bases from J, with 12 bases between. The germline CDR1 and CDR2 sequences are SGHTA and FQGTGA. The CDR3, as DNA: TGTGCCAGCACTGGGAATGGGGCCTACGAGCAGTACTTC. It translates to CASTGNGAYEQYF. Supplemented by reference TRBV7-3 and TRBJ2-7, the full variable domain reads GAGVSQTPSNKVTEKGKYVELRCDPISGHTALYWYRQSLGQGPEFLIYFQGTGAADDSGLPNDRFFAVRPEGSVSTLKIQRTERGDSAVYLCASTGNGAYEQYFGPGTRLTVT.

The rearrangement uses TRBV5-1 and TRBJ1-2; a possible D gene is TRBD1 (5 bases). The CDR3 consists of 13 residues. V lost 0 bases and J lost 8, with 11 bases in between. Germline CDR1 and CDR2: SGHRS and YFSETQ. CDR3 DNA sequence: TGCGCCAGCAGCTTGGCCGGGGGGTTAGGCTACACCTTC. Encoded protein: CASSLAGGLGYTF.

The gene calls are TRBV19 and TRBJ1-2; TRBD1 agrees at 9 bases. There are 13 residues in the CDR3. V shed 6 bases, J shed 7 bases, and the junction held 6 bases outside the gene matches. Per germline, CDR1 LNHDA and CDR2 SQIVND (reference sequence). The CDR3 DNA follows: TGTGCCAGTAGGATACAGGGGGCGCGTGGCTACACCTTC. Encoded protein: CASRIQGARGYTF.

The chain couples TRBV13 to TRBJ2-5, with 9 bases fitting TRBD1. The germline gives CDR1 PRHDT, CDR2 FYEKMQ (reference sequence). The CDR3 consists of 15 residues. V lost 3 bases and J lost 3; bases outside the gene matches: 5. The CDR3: CASSFPTGGEETQYF. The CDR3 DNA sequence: TGTGCCAGCAGCTTCCCGACAGGGGGGGAAGAGACCCAGTACTTC.

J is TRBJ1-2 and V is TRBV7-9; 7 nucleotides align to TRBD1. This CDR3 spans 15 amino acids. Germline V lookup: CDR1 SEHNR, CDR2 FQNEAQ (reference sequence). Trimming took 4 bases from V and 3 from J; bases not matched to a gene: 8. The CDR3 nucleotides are TGTGCCAGCAGCTGGACCCCAGGGGGTGACTATGGCTACACCTTC. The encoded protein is CASSWTPGGDYGYTF.

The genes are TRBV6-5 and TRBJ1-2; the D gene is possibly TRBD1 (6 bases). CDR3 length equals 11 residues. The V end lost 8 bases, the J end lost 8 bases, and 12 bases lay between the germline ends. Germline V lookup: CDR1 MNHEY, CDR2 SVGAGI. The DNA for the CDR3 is TGTGCCAGCGCGAAAGGGGGGGGCTACACCTTC. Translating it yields CASAKGGGYTF.

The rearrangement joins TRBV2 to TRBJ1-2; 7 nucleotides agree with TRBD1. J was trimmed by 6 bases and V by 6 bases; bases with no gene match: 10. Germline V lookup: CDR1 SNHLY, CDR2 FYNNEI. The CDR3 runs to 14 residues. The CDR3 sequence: CASSPLTGDHGYTF. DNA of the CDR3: TGTGCCAGCAGCCCCCTCACAGGGGACCATGGCTACACCTTC.